This T cell receptor (beta chain) was sequenced for a study of blood T cell repertoires in COVID-19. As for the study in general: Acute and convalescent COVID-19 specimens originated in the United States, Italy and Spain.

CDR3 length: 13 amino acids. V trimming: 1 base; J trimming: 3 bases; junction bases outside the gene matches: 3. CDR1 and CDR2 (germline): GTSNPN, SVGIG (reference sequence). In the original analysis: Estimates of nucleated cell counts were drawn from the amplification of reference gene primers. The table came from immunoSEQ multiplex PCR; TCRdb's copy has only in-frame clones and leaves some out. From that table come the V and J calls and clone size; the DNA was used to work out D and trimming. The sample has 79,000 or so clones, about nine tenths seen once. Sequenced: peripheral blood. The chain links TRBV30 to TRBJ2-7, with 7 nucleotides matching TRBD1. The TCR comes from a human donor in a cohort sampled during active COVID-19. DNA for the CDR3: TGTGCCTGGAGTGAAGGGACAGTCTACGAGCAGTACTTC. Residues: CAWSEGTVYEQYF.